Given below is one T cell receptor (beta chain) in context. Its antigen is unknown. The sample comes from a study of CD8 T cells in ankylosing spondylitis. The CDR3 has 12 residues. The V gene's germline CDR1 is LNHDA and CDR2 SQIVND (reference sequence). Trimming took 8 bases from V and 4 from J, leaving 9 bases between them. Study-level points and caveats: Disease-linked clones bore a CD8+ phenotype, appearing relatively rarely in peripheral blood. There were earlier reports of some motif variants in reactive arthritis synovial fluid and blood. There was reportedly significant enrichment of clones that were disease-linked in matched ankylosing spondylitis synovial fluid.

Making the TCR beta libraries involved quantitative 5'-RACE with molecular barcodes. TCRdb re-called the 5' RACE reads through MiXCR, storing one row per CDR3 protein. Of around 300,000 distinct CDR3 sequences in the sample, roughly 14% are singletons; the top ten hold around 0.99%. V usage is TRBV19 and J usage is TRBJ1-5; weak D call: TRBD1 (6 bases). The sequenced sample was blood, either unsorted or a sorted T cell fraction (not recorded which). The receptor was derived from a male donor with ankylosing spondylitis or in good health (not recorded which). For the CDR3, the DNA is TGTGCCAGTGAAGGGGGGAATCAGCCCCAGCATTTT. As protein: CASEGGNQPQHF.